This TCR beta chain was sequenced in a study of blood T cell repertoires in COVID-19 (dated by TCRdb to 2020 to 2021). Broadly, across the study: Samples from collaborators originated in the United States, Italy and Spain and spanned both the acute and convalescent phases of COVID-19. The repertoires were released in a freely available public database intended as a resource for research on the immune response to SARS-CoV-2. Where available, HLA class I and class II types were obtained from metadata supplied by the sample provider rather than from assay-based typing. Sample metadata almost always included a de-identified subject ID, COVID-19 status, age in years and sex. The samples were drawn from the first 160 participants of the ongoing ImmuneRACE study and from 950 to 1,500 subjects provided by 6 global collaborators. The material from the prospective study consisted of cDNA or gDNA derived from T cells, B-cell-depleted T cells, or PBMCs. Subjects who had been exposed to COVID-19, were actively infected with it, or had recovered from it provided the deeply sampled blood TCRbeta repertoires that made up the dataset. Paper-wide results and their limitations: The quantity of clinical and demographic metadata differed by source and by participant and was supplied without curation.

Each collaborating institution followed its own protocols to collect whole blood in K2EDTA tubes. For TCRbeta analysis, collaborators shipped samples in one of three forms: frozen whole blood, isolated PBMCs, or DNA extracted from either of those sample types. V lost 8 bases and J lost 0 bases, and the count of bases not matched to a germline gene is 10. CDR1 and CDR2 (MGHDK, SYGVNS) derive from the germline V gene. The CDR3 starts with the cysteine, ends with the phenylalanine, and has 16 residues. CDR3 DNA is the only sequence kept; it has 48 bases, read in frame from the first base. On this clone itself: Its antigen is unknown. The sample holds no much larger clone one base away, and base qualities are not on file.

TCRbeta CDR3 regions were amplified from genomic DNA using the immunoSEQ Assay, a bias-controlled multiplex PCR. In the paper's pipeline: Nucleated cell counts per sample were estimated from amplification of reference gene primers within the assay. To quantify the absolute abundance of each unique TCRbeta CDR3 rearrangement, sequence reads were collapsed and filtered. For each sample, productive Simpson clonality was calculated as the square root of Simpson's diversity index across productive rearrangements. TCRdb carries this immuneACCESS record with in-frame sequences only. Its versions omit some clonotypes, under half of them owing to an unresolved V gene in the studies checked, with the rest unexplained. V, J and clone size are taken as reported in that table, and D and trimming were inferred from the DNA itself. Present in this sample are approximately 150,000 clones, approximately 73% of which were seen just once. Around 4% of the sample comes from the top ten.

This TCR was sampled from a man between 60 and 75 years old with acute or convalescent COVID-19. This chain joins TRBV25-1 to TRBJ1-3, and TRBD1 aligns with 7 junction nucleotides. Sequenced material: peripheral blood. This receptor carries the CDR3 CASSWTGTFSGNTIYF. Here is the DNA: TGTGCCAGCTCTTGGACAGGAACGTTCTCTGGAAACACCATATATTTT.